Ten or more counts support the clone carrying this T cell receptor (beta chain). The antigen remains unidentified. This specimen comes from a study of Graves' ophthalmopathy and Graves' hyperthyroidism. Study-wide results and caveats: In predicting ophthalmopathy progression, the model reached approximately 71% sensitivity and 72% to 85% specificity.

Transcripts of RNA were the source for amplifying TCR beta CDR3 regions. First-round RT-PCR used HTBI primers; second-round multiplex PCR followed. A single record per CDR3 protein comes from TCRdb applying MiXCR to the multiplex PCR reads. The sample carries roughly 500,000 distinct CDR3 sequences, roughly 14% recorded once. A duration under 3 months, NOSPECS ≥4, CAS ≥3 and moderate-to-severe activity characterized the donors with ophthalmopathy. No donor had other autoimmune disease, uncontrolled infection, pregnancy or lactation. PBMCs were obtained from roughly 9.5 ml of fresh peripheral blood. The germline V and J ends were trimmed by 4 bases and 0 bases, with 13 bases remaining between them. This CDR3 contains 15 residues.

The sample was blood. The genes are TRBV12-3 or TRBV12-4 and TRBJ2-7; maybe TRBD2 (6 bases). The sequence was collected from a woman in her 30s with Graves' ophthalmopathy. The CDR3 DNA is TGTGCCAGCAGTTCCTTAGCGGAGCCCTCCTACGAGCAGTACTTC. Translating it yields CASSSLAEPSYEQYF.